This TCR beta chain was sequenced in a study of chemoradiotherapy in HPV16-positive cancers. V gave up 5 bases and J gave up 9 bases, with 17 bases separating them. The germline CDR1 and CDR2 sequences are ENHRY and SYGVKD. The CDR3 consists of 14 residues. The repertoire was sequenced with immunoSEQ multiplex PCR; TCRdb's copy has only in-frame clones and lacks some. The sample holds approximately 15,000 clones, around four fifths seen once. Findings of the study overall: Candidate HPV-specific clones and E7-related TCR motifs grew in tumor during treatment. For HPV16-positive patients, expanding HPV-responsive T cells associated with longer recurrence-free survival.

Points on this clone: Antigen unknown.

V gene TRBV10-3 combines with J gene TRBJ1-3; D may be TRBD1 (6 bases). The biological material was taken from a patient who underwent chemoradiotherapy. The sequence was collected from a human donor with HPV-associated anogenital cancer. The CDR3 here is CAISPVAGESTIYF. The DNA for the CDR3 is TGTGCCATCAGTCCGGTGGCAGGGGAGAGCACCATATATTTT.